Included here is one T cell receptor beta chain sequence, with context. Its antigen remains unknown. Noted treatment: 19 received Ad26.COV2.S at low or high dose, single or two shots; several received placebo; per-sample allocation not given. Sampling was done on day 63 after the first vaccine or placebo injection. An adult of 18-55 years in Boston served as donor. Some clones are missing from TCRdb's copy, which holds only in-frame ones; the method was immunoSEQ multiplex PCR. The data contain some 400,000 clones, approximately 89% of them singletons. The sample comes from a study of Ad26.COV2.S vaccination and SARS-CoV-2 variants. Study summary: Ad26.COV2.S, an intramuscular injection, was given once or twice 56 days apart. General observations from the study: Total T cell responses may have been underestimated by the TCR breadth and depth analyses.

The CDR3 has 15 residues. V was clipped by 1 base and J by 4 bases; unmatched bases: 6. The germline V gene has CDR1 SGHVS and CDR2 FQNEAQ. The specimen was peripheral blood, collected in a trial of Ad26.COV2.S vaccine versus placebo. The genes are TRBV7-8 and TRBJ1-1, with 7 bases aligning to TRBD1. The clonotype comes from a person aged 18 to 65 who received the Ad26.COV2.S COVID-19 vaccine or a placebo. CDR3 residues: CASSLGRGQFTEAFF. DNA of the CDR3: TGTGCCAGCAGCTTAGGGAGGGGGCAGTTCACTGAAGCTTTCTTT.